These 10 T cell receptor beta chains originate from one sample sequenced in a study of T cell repertoires in cytomegalovirus infection. TCRdb re-called the reads through MiXCR, storing one row per CDR3 protein. Here the sample spans more than 650,000 distinct CDR3 sequences, less than 40% being singletons. The specimen was PBMCs. These receptors were taken from a human donor in good health (CMV status not recorded). Some clones in this sample may be carry-over from other donors' samples.

This clonotype was counted only a few times. The V gene is TRBV4-1, the J gene TRBJ1-2; TRBD1 agrees at 7 bases. The ends lost 1 base at V and 6 bases at J; junction bases unmatched: 8. Germline V gene lookup returns CDR1 MGHRA and CDR2 YSYEKL. This CDR3 spans 15 amino acids. The CDR3 region is CASSQVGTELDGYTF. The DNA of the CDR3 is TGCGCCAGCAGCCAAGTTGGGACAGAACTTGATGGCTACACCTTC.

V usage is TRBV20-1 and J usage is TRBJ2-1; D uncertain. Germline V gene lookup returns CDR1 DFQATT and CDR2 SNEGSKA (reference sequence). The CDR3 runs 14 residues. The germline V and J ends were trimmed by 3 bases and 6 bases, with 15 bases remaining between them. The CDR3 sequence: CSASISAALNEQFF. CDR3 bases: TGCAGTGCTAGTATCAGCGCCGCCCTCAATGAGCAGTTCTTC.

This clonotype was counted only a few times. CDR3 protein: CASIRQYQDTQYF. The DNA of the CDR3 is TGTGCCAGCATCCGGCAGTACCAGGATACGCAGTATTTT. This chain links TRBV28 with TRBJ2-3; D ambiguous. The germline gives CDR1 MDHEN, CDR2 SYDVKM. V was clipped by 7 bases and J by 6 bases, with 14 bases between them. This CDR3 has 13 amino acids. The complete variable domain, with remaining parts taken from reference TRBV28 and TRBJ2-3, reads DVKVTQSSRYLVKRTGEKVFLECVQDMDHENMFWYRQDPGLGLRLIYFSYDVKMKEKGDIPEGYSVSREKKERFSLILESASTNQTSMYLCASIRQYQDTQYFGPGTRLTVL.

This clonotype was detected many times. The chain combines TRBV7-2 with TRBJ1-1; tentative D call: TRBD1 (6 bases). V lost 5 bases, J lost 12 bases, and 16 bases lay in between. The CDR3 sequence is 12 residues long. Germline assignment: CDR1 SGHTA and CDR2 FQGNSA. The CDR3 DNA sequence: TGTGCCAGCAGCCCCAATCGACAGGAAACTTTCTTT. Translation gives CASSPNRQETFF.

This clonotype came up many times. The V call is TRBV12-3 or TRBV12-4, the J call TRBJ2-7; 7 bases are shared with TRBD2. The ends lost 5 bases at V and 4 bases at J; junction bases unmatched: 8. The CDR3 sequence is 14 residues long. Here the CDR3 reads CASSVGTGGYEQYF. CDR3 nucleotide sequence: TGTGCCAGCAGTGTCGGGACCGGGGGGTACGAGCAGTACTTC.

V gene TRBV20-1 combines with J gene TRBJ2-7, with TRBD2 as a possible D gene (5 bases). Trimming removed 8 bases from V and 2 bases from J, with 19 bases in between. The germline V gene has CDR1 DFQATT and CDR2 SNEGSKA (reference sequence). There are 14 residues in the CDR3. The CDR3 sequence: CSPKRASRTYEQYF. CDR3 sequence (DNA): TGCAGTCCAAAACGGGCTAGCAGAACCTACGAGCAGTACTTC.

The table lists this clonotype with a few counts. This sequence joins TRBV12-3 or TRBV12-4 and TRBJ1-1; D unresolved. Deletions cut 5 bases from V and 14 bases from J, with 15 bases between. The CDR3 extends over 11 amino acids. The CDR3 DNA reads as TGTGCCAGCAGTCTACGACGCTCGTCGTTCTTT. Its protein is CASSLRRSSFF.

This rearrangement joins TRBV12-3 or TRBV12-4 to TRBJ1-5; no firm D call. The CDR3 length is 12 residues. V was clipped by 4 bases and J by 5 bases, with 6 bases between them. The CDR3 sequence is CASSYADQPQHF. The CDR3 nucleotides are TGTGCCAGCAGTTATGCGGATCAGCCCCAGCATTTT.

The gene calls are TRBV10-3 and TRBJ2-1; TRBD2 matches 10 bases. The germline CDR1 and CDR2 sequences are ENHRY and SYGVKD. V was clipped by 3 bases and J by 4 bases; unmatched bases: 6. The CDR3 runs to 16 residues. This CDR3 reads CAISDPRTSGYNEQFF. The CDR3 DNA reads as TGTGCCATCAGTGACCCTCGGACTAGCGGTTACAATGAGCAGTTCTTC.

V is TRBV6-2 or TRBV6-3 and J is TRBJ2-7; 14 nucleotides match TRBD2. CDR1 is MNHEY, CDR2 SVGEGT, per germline. The CDR3 is 17 residues long. V gave up 4 bases and J gave up 0 bases; unmatched junction bases: 5. Written as DNA, the CDR3 is TGTGCCAGCAGTTTTTCCGGGACTAGCGGGAGCTCCTACGAGCAGTACTTC. Translating gives CASSFSGTSGSSYEQYF.